The clone carrying this TCR beta chain was seen a single time. Its antigen is undetermined. The record originates from a study of T cell responses to AZD1222 COVID-19 vaccine. Trimming shortened V by 0 bases and J by 2 bases, and 14 bases separated the two germline ends. The CDR3 loop spans 17 amino acids. CDR1 is MGHRA and CDR2 is YSYEKL in the germline V gene. Assay: immunoSEQ multiplex PCR; the TCRdb copy retains only in-frame clones and omits some. Here the sample spans about 140,000 clones, about 89% being singletons. Findings of the study overall: Vaccine-associated CD4 TCRs ranged over spike, dominating at 160-218 and 743-854. White British people made up most donors, females outnumbered males, and clonal diversity was possibly underestimated.

The starting material was peripheral blood, obtained on day 0 of AZD1222 vaccination. The V and J genes are TRBV4-1 and TRBJ1-5; D is unclear. This receptor was identified in an adult in good health. CDR3 bases: TGCGCCAGCAGCCAAGATGCGGGGTTCGGGGGCAATCAGCCCCAGCATTTT. This translates into CASSQDAGFGGNQPQHF.